The next 18 T cell receptor beta chains were all read from a single sample in a study of OX40 agonist ivuxolimab in advanced cancers. Profiled with immunoSEQ multiplex PCR; TCRdb holds only in-frame clones, not every one. The table lists tens of thousands of clones, around 86% of them singletons, with 0.7% to 0.9% in the top ten. The sample here was CD4+ or CD8+ T cells sorted from blood, taken in a trial of the OX40 agonist ivuxolimab. These receptors were collected from an adult with an advanced solid tumor such as melanoma, head and neck, liver or kidney cancer.

J is TRBJ2-2 and V is TRBV27; D may correspond to TRBD1 or TRBD2 (5 bases each). The germline CDR1 and CDR2 sequences are MNHEY and SMNVEV (reference sequence). This CDR3 comprises 17 residues. Trimming took 6 bases from V and 4 from J, leaving 21 bases between them. Here the CDR3 reads CASSPSRGASPTGELFF. As DNA, the CDR3 is TGTGCCAGCAGCCCCTCGAGGGGCGCTTCCCCCACCGGGGAGCTGTTTTTT.

This clone was seen a few times. The V and J genes are TRBV18 and TRBJ1-2; weak D call: TRBD1 (6 bases). CDR1 KGHSH and CDR2 LQKENI come from the germline V gene. V was shortened by 2 bases and J by 6 bases, with 10 bases between the two germline ends. This CDR3 is 13 amino acids long. The CDR3 loop reads CASSPVRGDGYTF. CDR3 in DNA: TGTGCCAGCTCACCAGTCAGGGGCGATGGCTACACCTTC.

The CDR3 sequence: CASSYGPNYGYTF. CDR3 in DNA: TGTGCCAGCAGTTACGGTCCCAACTATGGCTACACCTTC. The V call is TRBV6-6, the J call TRBJ1-2; D not resolved. The germline gives CDR1 MNHNY, CDR2 SVGAGI (reference sequence). Trimming took off 2 bases at V and 2 bases at J, with 6 bases between the two ends. This CDR3 contains 13 residues.

This clone was found once. V usage is TRBV6-6 and J usage is TRBJ2-5, with D perhaps being TRBD1 or TRBD2 (5 bases each). Trimming removed 6 bases at V and 5 bases at J, with 16 bases between. The CDR3 is 14 residues long. Germline CDR1 reads MNHNY; CDR2 reads SVGAGI (reference sequence). As DNA, the CDR3 is TGTGCCAGCAGACCCGGGACGGCATGGGAGACCCAGTACTTC. This gives the protein CASRPGTAWETQYF.

V gene TRBV6-5 combines with J gene TRBJ2-6; perhaps TRBD1 as D (5 bases). Trimming took 6 bases from V and 0 from J, leaving 9 bases between them. Germline V CDR1 and CDR2: MNHEY, SVGAGI. The CDR3 covers 15 residues. In nucleotides, the CDR3 is TGTGCCAGCAGCCAGACAGCCTCTGGGGCCAACGTCCTGACTTTC. Translation gives CASSQTASGANVLTF.

The rearrangement links TRBV2 to TRBJ2-2, with D unresolved. V gave up 8 bases and J gave up 0 bases, with 10 bases separating them. Germline CDR1 and CDR2: SNHLY and FYNNEI. The CDR3 consists of 14 residues. CDR3 DNA sequence: TGTGCCAGCGTACCGCAGGCGAACACCGGGGAGCTGTTTTTT. It codes for CASVPQANTGELFF.

The chain combines TRBV18 with TRBJ2-6, with TRBD2 identical over 7 bases. The CDR3 has 19 residues. Germline V gene data show CDR1 as KGHSH and CDR2 as LQKENI. The trim removed 1 base at V and 0 bases at J, leaving 9 bases unmatched. The CDR3 is CASSPREGRVNSGANVLTF. The CDR3 DNA reads as TGTGCCAGCTCACCACGGGAGGGACGGGTAAACTCTGGGGCCAACGTCCTGACTTTC.

On this clone itself: A much larger clone sits a single nucleotide away, making a read error possible. Written as DNA, the CDR3 is TGTGCCAGCAGTCGAGGGACTAGCGGGATCCCCTACGAGCAGTACTTC. Its translation is CASSRGTSGIPYEQYF. The chain couples TRBV6-6 to TRBJ2-7, with 13 bases aligning to TRBD2. The CDR3 is 16 amino acids. Germline V gene lookup returns CDR1 MNHNY and CDR2 SVGAGI (reference sequence). Trimming cost V 5 bases and J 2 bases; bases outside gene matches: 6.

This chain uses TRBV4-3 with TRBJ2-1, with 8 bases matching TRBD2. The germline gives CDR1 LGHNA, CDR2 YSLEER. This CDR3 has 18 amino acids. Trimming removed 0 bases from V and 6 bases from J; junction bases left unmatched: 13. The CDR3 coding sequence is TGCGCCAGCAGCCAAGATGGGGGCGGGGGGTCCCTTTCCAATGAGCAGTTCTTC. It is translated as CASSQDGGGGSLSNEQFF.

J is TRBJ2-5 and V is TRBV9; tentatively, D is TRBD1 or TRBD2 (5 bases each). The germline V gene encodes CDR1 SGDLS and CDR2 YYNGEE. The CDR3 has 16 residues. The V end was cut by 5 bases, the J end by 4 bases, with 21 bases between. The CDR3: CASSPGALGGGETQYF. In DNA, the CDR3 is TGTGCCAGCAGTCCCGGGGCCTTGGGTGGGGGAGAGACCCAGTACTTC.

This rearrangement joins TRBV15 to TRBJ1-1, with 9 positions matching TRBD1. The germline CDR1 and CDR2 sequences are LNHNV and YYDKDF (reference sequence). The J segment lost 7 bases and the V segment lost 3 bases, leaving 6 bases of the junction unmatched. This CDR3 has 14 residues. CDR3 in DNA: TGTGCCACCAGCAGGGGGACAGGGTATATTGAAGCTTTCTTT. It encodes CATSRGTGYIEAFF. Full variable domain (remainder filled in from reference TRBV15 and TRBJ1-1): DAMVIQNPRYQVTQFGKPVTLSCSQTLNHNVMYWYQQKSSQAPKLLFHYYDKDFNNEADTPDNFQSRRPNTSFCFLDIRSPGLGDTAMYLCATSRGTGYIEAFFGQGTRLTVV.

This clone was detected a few times. The J gene is TRBJ2-1, the V gene TRBV7-2; weak D call: TRBD2 (6 bases). This CDR3 has 13 residues. Trimming took off 0 bases at V and 6 bases at J, with 6 bases between the two ends. Germline CDR1 is SGHTA and CDR2 is FQGNSA. CDR3 protein: CASSLAGGNEQFF. For the CDR3, the DNA is TGTGCCAGCAGCTTAGCGGGAGGCAATGAGCAGTTCTTC.

The chain links TRBV7-9 to TRBJ2-3; D might be TRBD1 (5 bases). CDR3 length equals 14 residues. Trimming took 1 base from V and 5 from J, leaving 10 bases between them. CDR1 and CDR2 from the germline V gene are SEHNR and FQNEAQ (reference sequence). CDR3 in DNA: TGTGCCAGCAGCTTAGTCAGGGATCAAGATACGCAGTATTTT. Protein sequence: CASSLVRDQDTQYF.

This chain connects TRBV6-5 to TRBJ1-2; TRBD1 agrees at 8 bases. Germline CDR1 reads MNHEY; CDR2 reads SVGAGI. With V trimmed by 5 bases and J by 8 bases, 7 bases remained unmatched. CDR3 length: 13 residues. Written as DNA, the CDR3 is TGTGCCAGCAGTGAAGCGGACAGGGCGGGCTACACCTTC. It is translated as CASSEADRAGYTF.

The chain combines TRBV5-1 with TRBJ2-3, with 10 bases lining up with TRBD2. V was pared by 6 bases and J by 3 bases, with 4 bases of the junction left unmatched. The CDR3 loop spans 14 amino acids. CDR1 is SGHRS and CDR2 is YFSETQ in the germline V gene. This CDR3 is CASTSGRGTDTQYF. The CDR3 DNA reads as TGCGCCAGCACCAGCGGGAGGGGAACAGATACGCAGTATTTT.

This clone has a handful of counts. The chain is built from TRBV14 and TRBJ2-2; D is possibly TRBD2 (6 bases). This CDR3 comprises 16 residues. Looked up from germline, CDR1 is SGHDN and CDR2 is FVKESK. Trimming took 1 base from V and 11 from J, leaving 20 bases between them. As DNA, the CDR3 is TGTGCCAGCAGCCAAGTAGGGACCCTAGCGCCCACTGAGCTGTTTTTT. Translating it yields CASSQVGTLAPTELFF.

This clone was seen a handful of times. The V gene is TRBV9, the J gene TRBJ1-1; D not certain. Deletions cut 4 bases from V and 2 bases from J, with 9 bases between. Germline V CDR1 and CDR2: SGDLS, YYNGEE. The CDR3 is 13 amino acids. Here the CDR3 reads CASSPGLNTEAFF. In nucleotides, the CDR3 is TGTGCCAGCAGCCCGGGCCTCAACACTGAAGCTTTCTTT.

This chain joins TRBV27 and TRBJ2-5; D remains ambiguous. V lost 6 bases and J 5 bases, leaving 10 bases between the germline ends. The CDR3 is 12 residues long. Germline assignment: CDR1 MNHEY and CDR2 SMNVEV (reference sequence). The CDR3 region is CASSPIGETQYF. The CDR3 nucleotides are TGTGCCAGCAGCCCTATTGGCGAGACCCAGTACTTC.